Following are 19 T cell receptor beta chains from one sample sequenced in a study of T cell repertoires in cytomegalovirus infection. TCRdb called the reads again in MiXCR, with one record for every CDR3 protein. The data contain 750,000 to 900,000 distinct CDR3 sequences, 25% to 30% of them singletons. No antigen has been identified for these receptors. The sequences come from cultured CD8+ T cells from PBMCs, collected from culture after CMV antigen stimulation. Every receptor here comes from a human donor in good health (CMV status not recorded). Some clones in this sample may be carry-over from other donors' samples.

This chain joins TRBV6-6 and TRBJ1-2; possibly TRBD1 for D (6 bases). The CDR3 extends over 13 amino acids. Trimming took off 6 bases at V and 3 bases at J, with 11 bases between the two ends. The germline V gene has CDR1 MNHNY and CDR2 SVGAGI (reference sequence). The CDR3 DNA follows: TGTGCCAGCAGGGGGTCAGGGGACTATGGCTACACCTTC. Its protein product is CASRGSGDYGYTF.

This clonotype was seen repeatedly, ten times or more. The genes are TRBV7-6 and TRBJ2-7, with TRBD1 as a possible D gene (6 bases). V was trimmed by 6 bases and J by 0 bases, leaving 9 bases between them. The CDR3 sequence is 13 residues long. The V gene's germline CDR1 is SGHVS and CDR2 FNYEAQ. The CDR3 spells CASSGGASYEQYF. In nucleotides, the CDR3 is TGTGCCAGCAGTGGGGGCGCCTCCTACGAGCAGTACTTC. Full variable domain (outside the CDR3, taken from reference TRBV7-6 and TRBJ2-7): GAGVSQSPRYKVTKRGQDVALRCDPISGHVSLYWYRQALGQGPEFLTYFNYEAQQDKSGLPNDRFSAERPEGSISTLTIQRTEQRDSAMYRCASSGGASYEQYFGPGTRLTVT.

There are a few counts of this clonotype. V usage is TRBV12-3 or TRBV12-4 and J usage is TRBJ1-4; tentative D call: TRBD1 (6 bases). Trimming took 3 bases from V and 10 from J, leaving 12 bases between them. The length of the CDR3 is 13 residues. This CDR3 reads CASSLEGDGKLFF. In DNA, the CDR3 is TGTGCCAGCAGTTTGGAGGGGGATGGAAAACTGTTTTTT.

CDR3 protein: CAISGPETSGVLLNEQFF. The CDR3 nucleotides read TGTGCCATCAGTGGCCCAGAGACTAGCGGGGTTCTTCTGAATGAGCAGTTCTTC. The chain combines TRBV10-3 with TRBJ2-1; 11 positions match TRBD2. This CDR3 spans 18 amino acids. The germline gives CDR1 ENHRY, CDR2 SYGVKD. V shed 4 bases, J shed 7 bases, and the junction held 15 bases outside the gene matches.

Only a few counts were recorded for this clonotype. The V call is TRBV4-1, the J call TRBJ2-3; D unresolved. This CDR3 has 16 residues. V lost 1 base, J lost 2 bases, and 13 bases lay in between. In germline, CDR1 is MGHRA, CDR2 YSYEKL. The chain's CDR3 is CASSQGTDPFTDTQYF. CDR3 bases: TGCGCCAGCAGCCAAGGGACCGATCCGTTCACAGATACGCAGTATTTT.

The V and J genes are TRBV29-1 and TRBJ1-3, with D possibly being TRBD1 (5 bases). The V end lost 4 bases, the J end lost 0 bases, and 19 bases lay between the germline ends. Germline CDR1 reads SQVTM; CDR2 reads ANQGSEA. The length of the CDR3 is 17 residues. The CDR3 protein is CSVVGGSPGLSGNTIYF. The CDR3 DNA sequence: TGCAGCGTTGTGGGTGGTTCCCCGGGACTCTCTGGAAACACCATATATTTT. The variable domain in full, with the rest retrieved from reference TRBV29-1 and TRBJ1-3, is SAVISQKPSRDICQRGTSLTIQCQVDSQVTMMFWYRQQPGQSLTLIATANQGSEATYESGFVIDKFPISRPNLTFSTLTVSNMSPEDSSIYLCSVVGGSPGLSGNTIYFGEGSWLTVV.

The rearrangement joins TRBV10-3 to TRBJ2-5, with D unresolved. Deletions cut 0 bases from V and 2 bases from J, with 7 bases between. The V gene's germline CDR1 is ENHRY and CDR2 SYGVKD. This CDR3 is built from 14 residues. DNA of the CDR3: TGTGCCATCAGTGAGTCAGGCCTACAAGAGACCCAGTACTTC. This sequence encodes CAISESGLQETQYF.

This clonotype was detected many times. The gene calls are TRBV7-6 and TRBJ2-2; 10 bases map to TRBD2. The CDR3 has 18 amino acids. Trimming at V came to 5 bases and at J to 0 bases, leaving 9 bases not matched to a gene. Germline CDR1 and CDR2: SGHVS and FNYEAQ. The CDR3 nucleotides read TGTGCCAGCAGCGACGGCGCTAGCGGGGGCCCGAACACCGGGGAGCTGTTTTTT. Its translation: CASSDGASGGPNTGELFF. Full variable domain (rest looked up from reference TRBV7-6 and TRBJ2-2): GAGVSQSPRYKVTKRGQDVALRCDPISGHVSLYWYRQALGQGPEFLTYFNYEAQQDKSGLPNDRFSAERPEGSISTLTIQRTEQRDSAMYRCASSDGASGGPNTGELFFGEGSRLTVL.

With regard to this clonotype: A junction end diverges from the germline sequence, so it may reflect a read error. The V call is TRBV7-8, the J call TRBJ2-1; TRBD2 matches 9 bases. CDR1 is SGHVS, CDR2 FQNEAQ, per germline. The CDR3 contains 15 residues. The CDR3 coding sequence is TGTGCCAGCAGCTTAAGGCGGGGGGGATTCGATGAGCAGTGCTTC. It is translated as CASSLRRGGFDEQCF. Full variable domain (outside the CDR3, taken from reference TRBV7-8 and TRBJ2-1): GAGVSQSPRYKVAKRGQDVALRCDPISGHVSLFWYQQALGQGPEFLTYFQNEAQLDKSGLPSDRFFAERPEGSVSTLKIQRTQQEDSAVYLCASSLRRGGFDEQCFGPGTRLTVL.

CDR3 amino acids: CASSEGTGGYEQYF. The CDR3, as DNA: TGTGCCAGCAGTGAAGGGACAGGGGGATACGAGCAGTACTTC. The chain couples TRBV27 to TRBJ2-7; TRBD1 matches 11 bases. CDR1 is MNHEY and CDR2 is SMNVEV in the germline V gene (reference sequence). The CDR3 is made up of 14 amino acids. The V and J ends lost 5 bases and 4 bases, in that order; junction bases with no gene match: 4.

This clonotype was found a few times. The V gene is TRBV7-9, the J gene TRBJ2-3; D gene unclear. The germline gives CDR1 SEHNR, CDR2 FQNEAQ (reference sequence). Trimming took 7 bases from V and 0 from J, leaving 14 bases between them. CDR3 length: 15 residues. CDR3 protein: CASTIPVSSTDTQYF. The CDR3 coding sequence is TGTGCCAGCACAATTCCCGTATCTAGCACAGATACGCAGTATTTT.

V and J are TRBV12-3 or TRBV12-4 and TRBJ1-1; perhaps TRBD1 as D (5 bases). This CDR3 is 20 amino acids long. V was shortened by 3 bases and J by 4 bases, with 30 bases between the two germline ends. CDR3: CASSLPSTAIYPFSATEAFF. The CDR3 DNA reads TGTGCCAGCAGTTTGCCATCGACAGCCATCTACCCCTTTTCGGCCACTGAAGCTTTCTTT.

This clonotype was counted a few times. The chain combines TRBV7-9 with TRBJ1-2; TRBD1 matches 8 bases. The junction had 1 base not matched to a gene; V was cut back by 1 base and J by 9 bases. Germline V gives CDR1 SEHNR, CDR2 FQNEAQ (reference sequence). The CDR3 spans 12 residues. This CDR3 reads CASSLGDRSYTF. In DNA form, the CDR3 reads TGTGCCAGCAGCTTAGGGGACAGGAGCTACACCTTC. The variable domain in full, completed from reference TRBV7-9 and TRBJ1-2, reads DTGVSQNPRHKITKRGQNVTFRCDPISEHNRLYWYRQTLGQGPEFLTYFQNEAQLEKSRLLSDRFSAERPKGSFSTLEIQRTEQGDSAMYLCASSLGDRSYTFGSGTRLTVV.

The chain recombines TRBV7-6 with TRBJ2-5, with 8 bases aligning to TRBD1. J gave up 4 bases and V 1 base, and 2 bases lay outside the gene matches. The CDR3 totals 14 residues. The germline V gene has CDR1 SGHVS and CDR2 FNYEAQ. The CDR3 DNA reads TGTGCCAGCAGCTTAGGGACAGGGAGAGAGACCCAGTACTTC. This translates into CASSLGTGRETQYF. The full variable domain, with the rest looked up from reference TRBV7-6 and TRBJ2-5, is GAGVSQSPRYKVTKRGQDVALRCDPISGHVSLYWYRQALGQGPEFLTYFNYEAQQDKSGLPNDRFSAERPEGSISTLTIQRTEQRDSAMYRCASSLGTGRETQYFGPGTRLLVL.

This clonotype was counted at least ten times. V is TRBV7-9 and J is TRBJ1-1; D unresolved. Germline CDR1 reads SEHNR; CDR2 reads FQNEAQ (reference sequence). The CDR3 is 12 amino acids. Deletions cut 7 bases from V and 0 bases from J, with 6 bases between. CDR3 in DNA: TGTGCCAGCAAAAGGCTGAACACTGAAGCTTTCTTT. It encodes CASKRLNTEAFF.

This clonotype was seen a few times. J is TRBJ1-1 and V is TRBV15; no reliable D call. V was pared by 4 bases and J by 3 bases, with 3 bases between. Per the germline V gene, CDR1 is LNHNV and CDR2 is YYDKDF (reference sequence). The CDR3 spans 11 residues. CDR3 loop: CATSTYTEAFF. The CDR3 DNA follows: TGTGCCACCAGCACGTACACTGAAGCTTTCTTT.

This clonotype has ten or more counts. The V call is TRBV7-9, the J call TRBJ1-4; the D gene is possibly TRBD1 (6 bases). V was clipped by 4 bases and J by 3 bases, with 15 bases between them. CDR3 length equals 16 residues. CDR1 and CDR2 (germline): SEHNR, FQNEAQ (reference sequence). The DNA for the CDR3 is TGTGCCAGCAGCTACTCCGACAGGAGGCCTAATGAAAAACTGTTTTTT. As protein: CASSYSDRRPNEKLFF.

This clonotype was seen ten or more times. The chain is built from TRBV6-1 and TRBJ2-1; D perhaps matches TRBD1 (5 bases). The V gene lost 5 bases and the J gene lost 0 bases, with 14 bases spanning the gap. CDR3 length: 16 residues. Germline CDR1 is MNHNS and CDR2 is SASEGT. In nucleotides, the CDR3 is TGTGCCAGCAGTCCGCACAGGTCTAGCTCCTACAATGAGCAGTTCTTC. Encoded protein: CASSPHRSSSYNEQFF.

This clonotype turned up a few times. J is TRBJ2-2 and V is TRBV6-2 or TRBV6-3; D gene unclear. V was shortened by 3 bases and J by 1 base, with 6 bases between the two germline ends. The germline V gene has CDR1 MNHEY and CDR2 SVGEGT. The CDR3 spans 14 residues. CDR3 in amino acids: CASSYGVNTGELFF. The CDR3 DNA sequence: TGTGCCAGCAGTTATGGGGTGAACACCGGGGAGCTGTTTTTT.